The subject of this entry is one TCR beta chain. Which antigen it targets is not known. Per-nucleotide qualities are absent, and no much larger clonotype sits a single base away. The sample belongs to a study of blood T cell repertoires in COVID-19 (TCRdb year 2020). Looking at the study overall: The collaborator samples originated in the United States, Italy and Spain and spanned the acute and convalescent phases of COVID-19. The prospective study material was composed of cDNA or gDNA derived from T cells, B-cell-depleted T cells, or PBMCs. Subjects who had been exposed to COVID-19, were actively infected with it, or had recovered from it provided the deeply sampled blood TCRbeta repertoires that made up the dataset. The repertoires were released in a freely available public database meant as a resource for research on the immune response to SARS-CoV-2. Samples came from the ongoing ImmuneRACE study (first 160 participants) plus 1,254 subjects from 6 global collaborators. Sample metadata almost always included a de-identified subject ID, COVID-19 status, age in years and sex. HLA class I and class II types, where available, came from metadata supplied by the sample provider rather than from assay-based typing.

TCRbeta CDR3 regions were amplified from genomic DNA using the immunoSEQ Assay, a bias-controlled multiplex PCR. The original methods were these. Within the assay, amplification of reference gene primers was used to estimate how many nucleated cells each sample contained. To quantify the absolute abundance of each unique TCRbeta CDR3 rearrangement, sequence reads were collapsed and filtered. For each sample, productive Simpson clonality was calculated as the square root of Simpson's diversity index across productive rearrangements. TCRdb's version of the immuneACCESS table is confined to in-frame rearrangements and falls short of the full clone set. An unresolved V gene accounts for under half of the shortfall where checked; the remainder is of unknown origin. The V and J calls and clone size come from that table; D and trimming were worked out from the DNA. The sample table records some 370,000 clones; 89% of these occur just once. The ten largest clones represent 1% to 1.5% of the sample.

What the research found in general, with its limitations: The quantity of clinical and demographic metadata differed by source and by participant and was supplied without curation.

Trimming removed 4 bases from V and 0 bases from J, leaving 12 bases between the germline ends. The germline V gene (reference sequence) gives CDR1 as SEHNR and CDR2 as FQNEAQ. Reading from cysteine to phenylalanine, the CDR3 counts 15 amino acids. Only the CDR3 part of the read is kept: 45 bases, read in frame from the first base. Collaborating institutions collected whole blood in K2EDTA tubes following their own protocols. Collaborator samples were shipped for TCRbeta analysis as frozen whole blood, isolated PBMCs, or DNA extracted from either sample type. Sequencing was carried out using peripheral blood. The receptor's source is a man in his forties with acute or convalescent COVID-19. The rearranged chain carries TRBV7-9 and TRBJ2-5; no D gene can be assigned with confidence. The sequenced DNA: TGTGCCAGCAGCTCCGGTGAGACAAACCAAGAGACCCAGTACTTC. Translated, this gives CASSSGETNQETQYF.